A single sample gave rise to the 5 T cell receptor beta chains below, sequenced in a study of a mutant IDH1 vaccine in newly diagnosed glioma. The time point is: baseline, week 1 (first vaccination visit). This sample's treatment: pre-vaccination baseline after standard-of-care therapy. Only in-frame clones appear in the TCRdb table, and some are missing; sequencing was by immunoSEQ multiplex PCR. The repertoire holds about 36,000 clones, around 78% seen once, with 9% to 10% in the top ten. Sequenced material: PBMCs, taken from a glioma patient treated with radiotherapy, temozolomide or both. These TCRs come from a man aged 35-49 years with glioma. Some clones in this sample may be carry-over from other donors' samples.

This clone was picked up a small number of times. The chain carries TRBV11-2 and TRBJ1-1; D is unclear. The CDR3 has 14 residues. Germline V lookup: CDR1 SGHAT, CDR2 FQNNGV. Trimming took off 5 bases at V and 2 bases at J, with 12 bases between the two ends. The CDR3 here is CASSPRVVNTEAFF. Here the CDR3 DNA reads TGTGCCAGCAGCCCCAGAGTTGTCAACACTGAAGCTTTCTTT.

CDR3 DNA sequence: TGTGCCAGCAGCTTAAACAGGGAGAAGGAAAAACTGTTTTTT. This gives the protein CASSLNREKEKLFF. V gene TRBV7-9 combines with J gene TRBJ1-4, with a weak D call TRBD1 (6 bases). The CDR3 totals 14 residues. Germline-derived CDR1 and CDR2 are SEHNR and FQNEAQ (reference sequence). V was clipped by 2 bases and J by 8 bases, with 12 bases between them.

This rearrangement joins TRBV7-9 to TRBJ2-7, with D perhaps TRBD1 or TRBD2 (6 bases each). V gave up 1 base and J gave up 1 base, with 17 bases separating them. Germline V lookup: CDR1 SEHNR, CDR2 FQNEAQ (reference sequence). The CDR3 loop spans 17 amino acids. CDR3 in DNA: TGTGCCAGCAGCTTAGGGAGGGACAAAGGACCTTCCTACGAGCAGTACTTC. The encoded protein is CASSLGRDKGPSYEQYF.

The CDR3 DNA follows: TGCGCCAGCAGCTTGGCATCCTTAAGCTCCTACAATGAGCAGTTCTTC. It is translated as CASSLASLSSYNEQFF. The genes are TRBV5-1 and TRBJ2-1; no reliable D call. The CDR3 loop spans 16 amino acids. Trimming stripped 0 bases from V and 0 bases from J, with 10 bases between. Germline V lookup: CDR1 SGHRS, CDR2 YFSETQ.

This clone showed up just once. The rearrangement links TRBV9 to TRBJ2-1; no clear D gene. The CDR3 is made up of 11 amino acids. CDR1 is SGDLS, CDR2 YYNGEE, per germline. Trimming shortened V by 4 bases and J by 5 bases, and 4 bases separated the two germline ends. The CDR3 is CASSPNNEQFF. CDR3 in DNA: TGTGCCAGCAGCCCCAACAATGAGCAGTTCTTC.